The 11 T cell receptor beta chains below were found in one sample sequenced in a study of shared clonotypes between healthy human individuals. Assay: immunoSEQ multiplex PCR; the TCRdb copy retains only in-frame clones and omits some. This table has around 480,000 clones, 60% to 80% appearing once. The sample was PBMCs. The source is a woman aged 40-49 years in good health. Some clones in this sample may be carry-over from other donors' samples.

The chain joins TRBV11-2 to TRBJ2-1, with D perhaps TRBD1 (5 bases). V was pared by 1 base and J by 9 bases, with 16 bases between. The germline V gene has CDR1 SGHAT and CDR2 FQNNGV. The CDR3 has 15 amino acids. The CDR3 protein is CASSLVGRADSEQFF. The CDR3 DNA reads as TGTGCCAGCAGCTTAGTGGGCAGGGCTGACAGTGAGCAGTTCTTC.

V gene TRBV7-9 combines with J gene TRBJ2-6; no definite D call. V dropped 4 bases and J dropped 0 bases, with 10 bases sitting between them. The CDR3 length is 16 residues. CDR1 and CDR2 (germline): SEHNR, FQNEAQ (reference sequence). CDR3 bases: TGTGCCAGCAGCTCCACGGGCCCCTCTGGGGCCAACGTCCTGACTTTC. This sequence encodes CASSSTGPSGANVLTF.

Notes on this clone: This CDR3 is also generated by other DNA sequences in the sample. The chain links TRBV27 to TRBJ2-1, with D unresolved. V dropped 3 bases and J dropped 10 bases, with 7 bases sitting between them. CDR3 length: 11 residues. The V gene's germline CDR1 is MNHEY and CDR2 SMNVEV (reference sequence). The CDR3 spells CASSFGREQFF. The CDR3 DNA reads as TGTGCCAGCAGTTTTGGTAGAGAGCAGTTCTTC.

V gene TRBV7-8 combines with J gene TRBJ2-1; unclear D gene. This CDR3 has 12 residues. Germline assignment: CDR1 SGHVS and CDR2 FQNEAQ. The V gene lost 5 bases and the J gene lost 9 bases, with 11 bases spanning the gap. CDR3 in amino acids: CASSNTRVEQFF. CDR3 in DNA: TGTGCCAGCAGCAACACAAGGGTTGAGCAGTTCTTC.

The gene calls are TRBV13 and TRBJ2-3; 7 bases map to TRBD2. Losses at the gene ends were 0 bases for V and 8 bases for J; bases not matched to a gene: 11. In germline, CDR1 is PRHDT, CDR2 FYEKMQ (reference sequence). The CDR3 is 16 amino acids. The CDR3: CASSLGLPIPGGTQYF. Written as DNA, the CDR3 is TGTGCCAGCAGCTTAGGCCTCCCCATACCGGGGGGTACGCAGTATTTT. The full variable domain, completed using reference TRBV13 and TRBJ2-3, is AAGVIQSPRHLIKEKRETATLKCYPIPRHDTVYWYQQGPGQDPQFLISFYEKMQSDKGSIPDRFSAQQFSDYHSELNMSSLELGDSALYFCASSLGLPIPGGTQYFGPGTRLTVL.

The DNA for the CDR3 is TGCAGCGTTGAGGCAGGGGCAAGTGGCTATGGCTACACCTTC. It codes for CSVEAGASGYGYTF. The chain recombines TRBV29-1 with TRBJ1-2; possible D gene TRBD1, 6 bases. Per the germline V gene, CDR1 is SQVTM and CDR2 is ANQGSEA. This CDR3 is built from 14 residues. The germline V and J ends were trimmed by 3 bases and 4 bases, with 15 bases remaining between them.

V is TRBV11-2 and J is TRBJ2-3; D is perhaps TRBD2 (6 bases). CDR1 is SGHAT, CDR2 FQNNGV, per germline. Trimming pared 4 bases from V and 4 bases from J, leaving 21 bases between. CDR3 length: 17 amino acids. The CDR3 DNA reads TGTGCCAGCAGCTCAGACCCAGGAGGGTTAGGTTCAGATACGCAGTATTTT. Translation gives CASSSDPGGLGSDTQYF.

The chain uses TRBV30 and TRBJ1-5; 9 bases align to TRBD1. This CDR3 is built from 13 residues. After removal of 2 bases from V and 7 bases from J, the junction contained 3 bases not matched to a gene. The germline gives CDR1 GTSNPN, CDR2 SVGIG (reference sequence). In nucleotides, the CDR3 is TGTGCCTGGAGTAGGACAGGGGACCAGCCCCAGCATTTT. Translating it yields CAWSRTGDQPQHF.

This clone was counted a few times. V is TRBV11-2 and J is TRBJ1-1, with D maybe TRBD1 (5 bases). Trimming removed 4 bases at V and 1 base at J, with 7 bases between. The CDR3 is made up of 13 amino acids. Germline CDR1 is SGHAT and CDR2 is FQNNGV. The CDR3 spells CASSYTGNTEAFF. The CDR3 DNA is TGTGCCAGCAGCTATACAGGGAACACTGAAGCTTTCTTT.

This clone was counted many times. The chain recombines TRBV30 with TRBJ2-5; D uncertain. Germline V gene data show CDR1 as GTSNPN and CDR2 as SVGIG (reference sequence). V lost 3 bases and J 0 bases, leaving 5 bases between the germline ends. The length of the CDR3 is 12 residues. The CDR3 bases are TGTGCCTGGAGAACGGACCAAGAGACCCAGTACTTC. Translated, it gives CAWRTDQETQYF.

The chain links TRBV7-2 to TRBJ1-4, with TRBD1 matching over 8 bases. Germline CDR1 SGHTA, CDR2 FQGNSA. V lost 1 base, J lost 2 bases, and 3 bases stayed unmatched. The CDR3 has 16 amino acids. The CDR3 nucleotides are TGTGCCAGCAGCTTAGGGACAGGGTACACTAATGAAAAACTGTTTTTT. Protein: CASSLGTGYTNEKLFF.